Listed here are 30 T cell receptor beta chains from one sample, sequenced in a study of blood T cell repertoires in COVID-19. The method was immunoSEQ multiplex PCR; TCRdb's version includes in-frame clones alone and lacks a portion of them. The sample lists over 65,000 clones, more than 80% occurring once. Sequenced material: peripheral blood. These receptors were collected from a young man with acute or convalescent COVID-19.

This chain joins TRBV6-4 and TRBJ1-1, with D possibly TRBD1 on 6 matching bases. CDR3 length: 19 amino acids. Germline CDR1 and CDR2: MRHNA and SNTAGT. V lost 0 bases and J 4 bases, leaving 24 bases between the germline ends. The CDR3 protein is CASSDSKRQGTGMGTEAFF. The CDR3, as DNA: TGTGCCAGCAGTGACTCGAAGAGGCAGGGGACGGGAATGGGCACTGAAGCTTTCTTT.

This clone was observed a single time. The chain joins TRBV6-1 to TRBJ2-1, with D possibly matching TRBD2 (6 bases). Trimming left V 3 bases short and J 9 bases short, with 18 bases between. Germline-derived CDR1 and CDR2 are MNHNS and SASEGT. The CDR3 consists of 15 residues. The CDR3 reads CASSDSTRRPFEQFF. The CDR3 DNA reads as TGTGCCAGCAGTGATTCGACTAGGCGCCCATTTGAGCAGTTCTTC.

This chain connects TRBV20-1 to TRBJ1-2; possibly TRBD1 for D (6 bases). The germline V gene has CDR1 DFQATT and CDR2 SNEGSKA (reference sequence). The V gene lost 4 bases and the J gene lost 8 bases, with 11 bases spanning the gap. The CDR3 consists of 11 residues. The CDR3 region is CSAKGVTGYTF. CDR3 DNA sequence: TGCAGTGCTAAGGGGGTAACAGGCTACACCTTC.

The rearrangement uses TRBV7-3 and TRBJ2-1; 10 bases map to TRBD2. Unmatched junction bases numbered 7, after V lost 4 bases and J lost 4 bases. The CDR3 loop spans 16 amino acids. Germline V gene data show CDR1 as SGHTA and CDR2 as FQGTGA. CDR3 sequence: CASSYQGTSVYNEQFF. CDR3 coding DNA: TGTGCCAGCAGCTACCAAGGGACTAGCGTATACAATGAGCAGTTCTTC.

There are a few counts of this clone. The rearrangement links TRBV12-3 or TRBV12-4 to TRBJ2-7, with a tentative D call TRBD2 (6 bases). V dropped 3 bases and J dropped 2 bases, with 8 bases sitting between them. This CDR3 is built from 13 residues. CDR3 nucleotide sequence: TGTGCCAGCAGTTTCGGGGGAACCTACGAGCAGTACTTC. This gives the protein CASSFGGTYEQYF.

The genes are TRBV2 and TRBJ2-3; 11 bases are a match to TRBD2. V was pared by 7 bases and J by 2 bases, with 8 bases of the junction left unmatched. Germline V gene data show CDR1 as SNHLY and CDR2 as FYNNEI. The CDR3 is made up of 16 amino acids. In DNA, the CDR3 is TGTGCCAGCATCGGACTAGCGGGTAAATCCACAGATACGCAGTATTTT. It yields the protein CASIGLAGKSTDTQYF.

The rearrangement uses TRBV10-3 and TRBJ1-1; tentatively, D is TRBD1 (6 bases). V gave up 3 bases and J gave up 10 bases, with 21 bases separating them. CDR3 length: 15 amino acids. In germline, CDR1 is ENHRY, CDR2 SYGVKD. The CDR3 bases are TGTGCCATCAGTGATGCCGGGACATCTGATACCGGAGCTTTCTTT. Translating it yields CAISDAGTSDTGAFF.

V gene TRBV11-2 combines with J gene TRBJ2-5; 7 nucleotides agree with TRBD1. V dropped 1 base and J dropped 0; count of bases not matched to a gene: 2. The germline V gene has CDR1 SGHAT and CDR2 FQNNGV. CDR3 length equals 15 residues. The CDR3 loop reads CASSLGDRDQETQYF. The CDR3 nucleotides are TGTGCCAGCAGCTTAGGCGACAGGGACCAAGAGACCCAGTACTTC.

This chain joins TRBV21-1 and TRBJ2-3; the DNA was not compared with TRBD1, the D call given in the table. TRBV21-1 is a recognized pseudogene. The CDR3 loop spans 19 amino acids. The CDR3 DNA reads TGTGCCAGCAGCAAAAAGGTAACCGAACAGGACCCGGGCACAGATACGCAGTATTTT. It specifies CASSKKVTEQDPGTDTQYF.

The chain links TRBV2 to TRBJ2-7; a weak D match, TRBD2 (6 bases). V lost 6 bases and J 3 bases, leaving 6 bases between the germline ends. Per the germline V gene, CDR1 is SNHLY and CDR2 is FYNNEI. This CDR3 contains 11 residues. CDR3 sequence (DNA): TGTGCCAGCAGGGACTACTACGAGCAGTACTTC. It codes for CASRDYYEQYF. Full variable domain (missing parts from reference TRBV2 and TRBJ2-7): EPEVTQTPSHQVTQMGQEVILRCVPISNHLYFYWYRQILGQKVEFLVSFYNNEISEKSEIFDDQFSVERPDGSNFTLKIRSTKLEDSAMYFCASRDYYEQYFGPGTRLTVT.

The V gene is TRBV28, the J gene TRBJ2-7; 10 positions match TRBD1. The CDR3 runs to 15 residues. Germline CDR1 and CDR2: MDHEN and SYDVKM. The J segment lost 2 bases and the V segment lost 2 bases, leaving 3 bases of the junction unmatched. The CDR3 region has the DNA TGTGCCAGCAGTTTACCCGGGACAGGGGCCTACGAGCAGTACTTC. Its translation is CASSLPGTGAYEQYF.

V is TRBV28 and J is TRBJ1-2, with D possibly TRBD1 on 5 matching bases. Germline CDR1 MDHEN, CDR2 SYDVKM. CDR3 length: 10 amino acids. Trimming removed 10 bases at V and 9 bases at J, with 12 bases between. The CDR3 DNA follows: TGTGCCACCAACAGGTTCAGCTACACCTTC. It codes for CATNRFSYTF.

The chain couples TRBV11-2 to TRBJ2-2; 8 positions match TRBD2. This CDR3 is 16 amino acids long. With V trimmed by 1 base and J by 5 bases, 6 bases remained unmatched. Germline lookup yields CDR1 SGHAT and CDR2 FQNNGV. As DNA, the CDR3 is TGTGCCAGCAGCTTAGGCACACGGGGGGGTACCGGGGAGCTGTTTTTT. This encodes CASSLGTRGGTGELFF.

The chain recombines TRBV5-4 with TRBJ1-1; D is uncertain. The CDR3 is 14 amino acids. V lost 4 bases and J 0 bases, leaving 10 bases between the germline ends. Looked up from germline, CDR1 is SGHNT and CDR2 is YYREEE (reference sequence). The DNA for the CDR3 is TGTGCCAGCAGCCCGGGAAGGGTGAACACTGAAGCTTTCTTT. Its translation is CASSPGRVNTEAFF. Based on the CDR3 plus reference TRBV5-4 and TRBJ1-1, the full variable domain is ETGVTQSPTHLIKTRGQQVTLRCSSQSGHNTVSWYQQALGQGPQFIFQYYREEENGRGNFPPRFSGLQFPNYSSELNVNALELDDSALYLCASSPGRVNTEAFFGQGTRLTVV.

The genes are TRBV29-1 and TRBJ2-1; 7 bases are a match to TRBD1. CDR3 length equals 17 residues. The germline V gene has CDR1 SQVTM and CDR2 ANQGSEA. J gave up 0 bases and V 4 bases, and 12 bases lay outside the gene matches. CDR3 region: CSVAGTDNPPSYNEQFF. The CDR3 region has the DNA TGCAGCGTTGCCGGGACAGACAACCCTCCCTCCTACAATGAGCAGTTCTTC.

The genes are TRBV18 and TRBJ1-2; D remains ambiguous. CDR3 length: 15 residues. CDR1 and CDR2 from the germline V gene are KGHSH and LQKENI. V lost 1 base and J lost 5, with 14 bases in between. CDR3 residues: CASSPLLQRSYGYTF. The CDR3, as DNA: TGTGCCAGCTCACCACTACTTCAGCGATCATATGGCTACACCTTC.

The chain uses TRBV12-3 or TRBV12-4 and TRBJ2-7; no reliable D call. There are 11 residues in the CDR3. V was pared by 6 bases and J by 1 base, with 4 bases between. DNA of the CDR3: TGTGCCAGCAGCAATTCCTACGAGCAGTACTTC. Translation: CASSNSYEQYF.

This clone was seen only once. The chain recombines TRBV19 with TRBJ1-1, with TRBD1 identical over 11 bases. The CDR3 sequence is 16 residues long. The germline gives CDR1 LNHDA, CDR2 SQIVND (reference sequence). Trimming took 5 bases from V and 6 from J; bases not matched to a gene: 11. Here the CDR3 reads CASSARGTGGYSEAFF. CDR3 coding DNA: TGTGCCAGTAGTGCCCGAGGGACAGGGGGGTATTCTGAAGCTTTCTTT. Filled out from reference TRBV19 and TRBJ1-1, the complete variable domain reads DGGITQSPKYLFRKEGQNVTLSCEQNLNHDAMYWYRQDPGQGLRLIYYSQIVNDFQKGDIAEGYSVSREKKESFPLTVTSAQKNPTAFYLCASSARGTGGYSEAFFGQGTRLTVV.

V usage is TRBV5-1 and J usage is TRBJ2-7, with TRBD2 matching 11 bases. Germline V gene lookup returns CDR1 SGHRS and CDR2 YFSETQ. J gave up 4 bases and V 1 base, and 10 bases lay outside the gene matches. The CDR3 loop spans 17 amino acids. The CDR3 loop reads CASSLLSLAGGSYEQYF. In DNA, the CDR3 is TGCGCCAGCAGCTTGCTCTCCTTAGCGGGAGGGAGTTACGAGCAGTACTTC.

The rearrangement uses TRBV4-1 and TRBJ2-1; 8 bases align to TRBD2. With V trimmed by 1 base and J by 5 bases, 7 bases remained unmatched. CDR3 length: 16 amino acids. Germline V gives CDR1 MGHRA, CDR2 YSYEKL. The CDR3 coding sequence is TGCGCCAGCAGCCAAGTTCGGAGCGGGAGTGACAATGAGCAGTTCTTC. Protein sequence: CASSQVRSGSDNEQFF.

This clone was detected only a few times. At one boundary the junction diverges from the germline segment, which might be a read error. V gene TRBV10-3 combines with J gene TRBJ2-1, with 8 bases lining up with TRBD1. In germline, CDR1 is ENHRY, CDR2 SYGVKD. There are 11 residues in the CDR3. CDR3 sequence reads: CAISDMGQVVF. For the CDR3, the DNA is TGTGCCATCAGTGATATGGGACAGGTCGTCTTC.

The chain recombines TRBV28 with TRBJ2-1; TRBD2 matches 11 bases. Germline V gene lookup returns CDR1 MDHEN and CDR2 SYDVKM. The CDR3 length is 14 residues. J gave up 9 bases and V 7 bases, and 8 bases lay outside the gene matches. In DNA, the CDR3 is TGTGCCAGCACGACTAGCGGGATCATCGGTGAGCAGTTCTTC. It yields the protein CASTTSGIIGEQFF.

The rearrangement links TRBV3-1 (or the pseudogene TRBV3-2) to TRBJ2-3; D gene unclear. The germline gives CDR1 LGHDT, CDR2 YNNKEL (reference sequence). CDR3 size: 16 residues. Between the trimmed V and J ends, which lost 1 base and 2 bases, there was a span of 13 bases. CDR3 loop: CASSQVLRLPTDTQYF. The CDR3 region has the DNA TGTGCCAGCAGCCAAGTTCTCAGGCTCCCCACAGATACGCAGTATTTT.

V usage is TRBV5-4 and J usage is TRBJ2-7; 9 bases fit TRBD1. Germline lookup yields CDR1 SGHNT and CDR2 YYREEE (reference sequence). V trimming: 0 bases; J trimming: 5 bases; junction bases outside the gene matches: 6. This CDR3 region has 15 residues. The CDR3 coding sequence is TGTGCCAGCAGCTTGGCCGGACAGGGGAAAGACGAGCAGTACTTC. It is translated as CASSLAGQGKDEQYF.

The chain has TRBV5-4 and TRBJ2-1; 7 nucleotides match TRBD2. Germline CDR1 reads SGHNT; CDR2 reads YYREEE (reference sequence). The CDR3 length is 17 residues. The V segment lost 3 bases and the J segment 7 bases; nucleotides outside the gene matches: 16. The CDR3 loop is CASSSDPRDPRGNEQFF. The CDR3 DNA sequence: TGTGCCAGCAGCTCGGACCCCCGGGACCCGCGGGGGAATGAGCAGTTCTTC.

This chain links TRBV7-2 with TRBJ1-2; TRBD1 is a possible D gene (6 bases). V was shortened by 1 base and J by 3 bases, with 6 bases between the two germline ends. CDR3 length: 13 residues. The V gene's germline CDR1 is SGHTA and CDR2 FQGNSA. CDR3 bases: TGTGCCAGCAGCTTAGACAGGGACTATGGCTACACCTTC. Its protein is CASSLDRDYGYTF.

The rearrangement uses TRBV18 and TRBJ2-1, with D possibly being TRBD2 (5 bases). V was trimmed by 3 bases and J by 13 bases, leaving 13 bases between them. Germline V gene data show CDR1 as KGHSH and CDR2 as LQKENI. The CDR3 runs to 12 residues. In nucleotides, the CDR3 is TGTGCCAGCTCACCGGGGAGCCTGTATCAGTTCTTC. The encoded protein is CASSPGSLYQFF.

The chain recombines TRBV12-3 or TRBV12-4 with TRBJ2-1; D may be TRBD2 (5 bases). Trimming pared 5 bases from V and 8 bases from J, leaving 10 bases between. The CDR3 extends over 12 amino acids. CDR3 sequence (DNA): TGTGCCAGCAGTCCCGTGAGGGATGAGCAGTTCTTC. Its translation: CASSPVRDEQFF.

The V and J genes are TRBV28 and TRBJ2-7; TRBD2 might be the D (6 bases). With 7 bases removed from V and 4 bases from J, the gap between germline ends came to 14 bases. There are 13 residues in the CDR3. The germline V gene has CDR1 MDHEN and CDR2 SYDVKM. CDR3: CASTGLLTYEQYF. The DNA of the CDR3 is TGTGCCAGCACGGGACTCCTGACGTACGAGCAGTACTTC.

J is TRBJ2-7 and V is TRBV7-9, with D hard to call. Trimming pared 1 base from V and 2 bases from J, leaving 9 bases between. The CDR3 covers 14 residues. Germline CDR1 and CDR2: SEHNR and FQNEAQ (reference sequence). Here the CDR3 reads CASSLGGGAYEQYF. The CDR3 nucleotides are TGTGCCAGCAGCTTAGGAGGCGGAGCCTACGAGCAGTACTTC.